A single sample gave rise to the 5 T cell receptor beta chains below, sequenced in a study of blood T cells in healthy people across ages. The use of a sample-barcoded 5' primer and a J-beta primer mix characterized a second PCR of roughly 6 to 12 cycles. One entry per CDR3 protein, called by TCRdb with MiXCR from the 5' RACE reads. The sample contains 550,000 to 650,000 distinct CDR3 sequences, under 30% of which appear only once. Sequencing was carried out using blood. All receptors derive from a woman older than 75 in good health.

This chain connects TRBV20-1 to TRBJ2-3; D may correspond to TRBD1 or TRBD2 (5 bases each). CDR3 size: 12 residues. V lost 6 bases and J lost 12, with 19 bases in between. The V gene's germline CDR1 is DFQATT and CDR2 SNEGSKA (reference sequence). In DNA, the CDR3 is TGCAGTGCCACAGCTAGCAGGGTCACTCAGTATTTT. This sequence encodes CSATASRVTQYF.

This clonotype was counted at least ten times. The rearrangement joins TRBV5-1 to TRBJ2-1; TRBD2 matches at 14 bases. The length of the CDR3 is 17 residues. The V segment lost 4 bases and the J segment 6 bases; nucleotides outside the gene matches: 9. Germline CDR1 SGHRS, CDR2 YFSETQ. The chain's CDR3 is CASSPTSGGAGGNEQFF. The CDR3 region has the DNA TGCGCCAGCAGCCCGACTAGCGGGGGGGCCGGTGGCAATGAGCAGTTCTTC.

This clonotype has a count of ten or more. CDR3 DNA sequence: TGTGCCAGCAGCTTAAAACGGGGGGGCGGCACAGATACGCAGTATTTT. Its protein product is CASSLKRGGGTDTQYF. The rearrangement joins TRBV7-3 to TRBJ2-3, with 8 bases lining up with TRBD2. The CDR3 covers 16 residues. The germline V gene encodes CDR1 SGHTA and CDR2 FQGTGA. The J segment lost 1 base and the V segment lost 1 base, leaving 4 bases of the junction unmatched. The whole variable domain, filled in from reference TRBV7-3 and TRBJ2-3, reads GAGVSQTPSNKVTEKGKYVELRCDPISGHTALYWYRQSLGQGPEFLIYFQGTGAADDSGLPNDRFFAVRPEGSVSTLKIQRTERGDSAVYLCASSLKRGGGTDTQYFGPGTRLTVL.

Comments on this clonotype: One junction end does not reproduce the germline sequence, and a read error may be involved. J is TRBJ1-1 and V is TRBV29-1, with a possible D match to TRBD1 (5 bases). This CDR3 region has 15 residues. Germline assignment: CDR1 SQVTM and CDR2 ANQGSEA. The CDR3: CGVPSLGRRNTEAFF. CDR3 coding DNA: TGCGGCGTTCCGAGTTTGGGACGTCGGAACACTGAAGCTTTCTTT.

In this sample, this clonotype turned up many times. The J gene is TRBJ2-7, the V gene TRBV2, with a weak D call TRBD2 (5 bases). V lost 7 bases, J lost 2 bases, and 18 bases lay in between. Per the germline V gene, CDR1 is SNHLY and CDR2 is FYNNEI. The length of the CDR3 is 15 residues. CDR3 DNA: TGTGCCAGCATTGGTGGCATGGGGAGCCCCTACGAGCAGTACTTC. This gives the protein CASIGGMGSPYEQYF.